The TCR beta chain described here comes from a study of blood T cell repertoires in COVID-19. Whole-study context: The study drew acute and convalescent COVID-19 samples from the United States, Italy and Spain. From T cells, B-cell-depleted T cells, or PBMCs came the material, which was cDNA or gDNA.

The protocol was immunoSEQ multiplex PCR, while the TCRdb copy is restricted to in-frame clones and leaves out a portion. The table shows some 450,000 clones, with around 88% occurring only once. This clone was observed a single time. The V end was cut by 3 bases, the J end by 8 bases, with 13 bases between. The CDR3 totals 14 residues. In germline, CDR1 is SGHTA, CDR2 FQGNSA. The source is a woman aged 45-65 years with COVID-19, enrolled during active disease. Sequenced sample: peripheral blood. The chain joins TRBV7-2 to TRBJ1-4, with a tentative D call TRBD1 (5 bases). The CDR3 region has the DNA TGTGCCAGCAGCTTCGGGGGGGGACGAGAAAAACTGTTTTTT. Its translation is CASSFGGGREKLFF.